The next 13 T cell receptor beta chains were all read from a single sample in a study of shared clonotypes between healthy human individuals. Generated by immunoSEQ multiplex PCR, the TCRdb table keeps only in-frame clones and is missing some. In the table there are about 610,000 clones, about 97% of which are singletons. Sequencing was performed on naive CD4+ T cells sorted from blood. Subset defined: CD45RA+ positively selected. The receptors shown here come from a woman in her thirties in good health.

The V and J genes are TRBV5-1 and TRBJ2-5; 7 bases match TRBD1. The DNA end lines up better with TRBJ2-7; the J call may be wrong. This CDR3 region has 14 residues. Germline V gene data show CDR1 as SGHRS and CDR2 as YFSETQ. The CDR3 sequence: CASSPGQSSYEQYF. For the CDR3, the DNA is TGCGCCAGCAGCCCGGGACAGAGCTCCTACGAGCAGTACTTC.

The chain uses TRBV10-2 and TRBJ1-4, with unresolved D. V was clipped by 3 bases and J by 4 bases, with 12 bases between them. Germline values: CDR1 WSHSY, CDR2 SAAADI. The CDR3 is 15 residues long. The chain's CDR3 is CASSDVEGFNEKLFF. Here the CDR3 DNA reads TGCGCCAGCAGTGATGTGGAGGGCTTTAATGAAAAACTGTTTTTT.

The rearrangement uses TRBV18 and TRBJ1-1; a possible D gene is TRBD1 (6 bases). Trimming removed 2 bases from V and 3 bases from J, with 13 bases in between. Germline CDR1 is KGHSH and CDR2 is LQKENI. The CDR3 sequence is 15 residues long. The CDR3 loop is CASSPGGRGHTEAFF. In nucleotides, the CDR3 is TGTGCCAGCTCACCAGGGGGCCGAGGACACACTGAAGCTTTCTTT.

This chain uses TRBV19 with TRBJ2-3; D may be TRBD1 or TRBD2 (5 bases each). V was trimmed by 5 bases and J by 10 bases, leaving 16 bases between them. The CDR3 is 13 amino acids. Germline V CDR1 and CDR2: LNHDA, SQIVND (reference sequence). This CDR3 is CASSVRDLVAQYF. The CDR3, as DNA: TGTGCCAGTAGTGTCCGGGACCTAGTGGCGCAGTATTTT.

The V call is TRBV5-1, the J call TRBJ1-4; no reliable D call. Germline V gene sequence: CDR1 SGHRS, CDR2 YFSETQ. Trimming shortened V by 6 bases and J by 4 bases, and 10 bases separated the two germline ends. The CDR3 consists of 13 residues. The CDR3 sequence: CASTRTGNEKLFF. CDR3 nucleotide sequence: TGCGCCAGCACAAGGACGGGTAATGAAAAACTGTTTTTT.

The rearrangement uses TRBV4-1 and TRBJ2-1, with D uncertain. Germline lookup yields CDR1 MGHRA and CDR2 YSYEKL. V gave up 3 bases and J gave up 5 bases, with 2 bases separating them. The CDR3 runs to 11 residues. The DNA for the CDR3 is TGCGCCAGCAGCCACAACAATGAGCAGTTCTTC. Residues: CASSHNNEQFF.

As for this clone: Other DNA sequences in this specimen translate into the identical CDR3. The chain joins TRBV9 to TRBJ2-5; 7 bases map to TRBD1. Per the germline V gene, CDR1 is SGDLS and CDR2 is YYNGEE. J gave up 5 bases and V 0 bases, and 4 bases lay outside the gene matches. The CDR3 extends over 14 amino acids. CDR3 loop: CASSVGQGGETQYF. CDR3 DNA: TGTGCCAGCAGCGTAGGACAGGGCGGGGAGACCCAGTACTTC.

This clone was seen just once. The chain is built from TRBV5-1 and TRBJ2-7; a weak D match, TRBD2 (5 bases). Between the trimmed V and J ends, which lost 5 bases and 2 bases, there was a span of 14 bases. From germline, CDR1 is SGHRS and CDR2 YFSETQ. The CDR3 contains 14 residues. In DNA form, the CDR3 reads TGCGCCAGCAGAGACCGAGGGCTTCCCTACGAGCAGTACTTC. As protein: CASRDRGLPYEQYF.

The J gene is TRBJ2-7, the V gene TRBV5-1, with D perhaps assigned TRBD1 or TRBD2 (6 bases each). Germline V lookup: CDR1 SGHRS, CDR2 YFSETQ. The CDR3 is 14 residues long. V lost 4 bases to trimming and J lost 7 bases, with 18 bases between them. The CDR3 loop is CASSPGRGAREQYF. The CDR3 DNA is TGCGCCAGCAGCCCCGGAAGGGGGGCTCGGGAGCAGTACTTC. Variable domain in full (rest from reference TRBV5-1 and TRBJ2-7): KAGVTQTPRYLIKTRGQQVTLSCSPISGHRSVSWYQQTPGQGLQFLFEYFSETQRNKGNFPGRFSGRQFSNSRSEMNVSTLELGDSALYLCASSPGRGAREQYFGPGTRLTVT.

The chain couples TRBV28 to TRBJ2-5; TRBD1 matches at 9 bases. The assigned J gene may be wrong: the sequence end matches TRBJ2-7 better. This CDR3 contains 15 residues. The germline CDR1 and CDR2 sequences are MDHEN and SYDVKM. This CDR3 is CASSLIGTGTYEQYF. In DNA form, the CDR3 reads TGTGCCAGCAGTCTTATTGGGACAGGGACCTACGAGCAGTACTTC.

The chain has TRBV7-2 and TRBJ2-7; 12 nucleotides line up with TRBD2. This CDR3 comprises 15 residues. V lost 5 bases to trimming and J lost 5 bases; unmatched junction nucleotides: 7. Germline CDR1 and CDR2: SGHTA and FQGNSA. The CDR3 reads CASSRRLAGDHEQYF. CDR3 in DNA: TGTGCCAGCAGCCGGCGACTAGCGGGAGATCACGAGCAGTACTTC.

This CDR3 reads CATDRGPGTGPQHF. CDR3 nucleotide sequence: TGTGCCACGGACAGGGGGCCTGGGACGGGTCCCCAGCATTTT. This chain uses TRBV28 with TRBJ1-5; 11 nucleotides agree with TRBD1. The CDR3 contains 14 residues. CDR1 and CDR2 from the germline V gene are MDHEN and SYDVKM. Trimming took 10 bases from V and 10 from J; bases not matched to a gene: 12.

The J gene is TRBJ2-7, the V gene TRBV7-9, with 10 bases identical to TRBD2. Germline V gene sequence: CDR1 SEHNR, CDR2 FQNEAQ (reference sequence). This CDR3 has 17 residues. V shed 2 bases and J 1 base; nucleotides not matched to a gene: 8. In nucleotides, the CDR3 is TGTGCCAGCAGCTTACCTAGCGGGAGTACGAGATCCTACGAGCAGTACTTC. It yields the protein CASSLPSGSTRSYEQYF.